This entry describes one TCR beta chain. This sample is drawn from a study of blood T cell repertoires in COVID-19. The table came from immunoSEQ multiplex PCR; TCRdb's copy has only in-frame clones and leaves some out. Here the sample spans over 60,000 clones, approximately 90% being singletons. The V gene's germline CDR1 is SGHRS and CDR2 YFSETQ. There are 15 residues in the CDR3. V lost 4 bases and J lost 5; bases outside the gene matches: 10. This sequence joins TRBV5-1 and TRBJ2-7; 9 bases are shared with TRBD1. Sequencing input: peripheral blood. This receptor was obtained from a woman older than 75 with active COVID-19. CDR3 in amino acids: CASSAVTGGVHEQYF. In nucleotides, the CDR3 is TGCGCCAGCAGCGCAGTGACAGGGGGAGTCCACGAGCAGTACTTC.